Each of the 20 T cell receptor beta chains below was sequenced from the same sample in a study of T cell responses to AZD1222 COVID-19 vaccine. Some clones are missing from TCRdb's copy, which holds only in-frame ones; the method was immunoSEQ multiplex PCR. The data show over 150,000 clones, about 90% seen once. The sequenced sample was peripheral blood, obtained 28 days after the second AZD1222 dose. These receptors were collected from an adult who received the AZD1222 COVID-19 vaccine.

The chain has TRBV6-5 and TRBJ2-7; 9 bases agree with TRBD1. Germline values: CDR1 MNHEY, CDR2 SVGAGI. The CDR3 runs to 14 residues. Germline trimming cut 5 bases from V and 0 bases from J; bases unmatched to any gene: 2. Written as DNA, the CDR3 is TGTGCCAGCAGTCGACAGGGGGTCTCCTACGAGCAGTACTTC. Protein product: CASSRQGVSYEQYF.

This clone was detected only a few times. The chain carries TRBV5-1 and TRBJ2-5; 13 bases align to TRBD2. The CDR3 length is 15 residues. Per germline, CDR1 SGHRS and CDR2 YFSETQ. The V segment lost 4 bases and the J segment 2 bases; nucleotides outside the gene matches: 2. CDR3 region: CASSLGLAGQETQYF. CDR3 DNA: TGCGCCAGCAGCCTGGGACTAGCGGGGCAAGAGACCCAGTACTTC.

The chain links TRBV19 to TRBJ1-6, with unresolved D. Per germline, CDR1 LNHDA and CDR2 SQIVND (reference sequence). This CDR3 contains 15 residues. V was pared by 7 bases and J by 3 bases, with 13 bases between. CDR3 region: CASTSLGSYNSPLHF. The CDR3 bases are TGTGCCAGTACATCACTCGGGAGCTATAATTCACCCCTCCACTTT.

The V gene is TRBV29-1, the J gene TRBJ1-2; the match to TRBD1 covers 8 bases. From germline, CDR1 is SQVTM and CDR2 ANQGSEA. V lost 7 bases, J lost 1 base, and 2 bases stayed unmatched. There are 12 residues in the CDR3. This CDR3 is CSAQGVNYGYTF. CDR3 nucleotide sequence: TGCAGCGCACAGGGGGTTAACTATGGCTACACCTTC. Supplemented by reference TRBV29-1 and TRBJ1-2, the full variable domain reads SAVISQKPSRDICQRGTSLTIQCQVDSQVTMMFWYRQQPGQSLTLIATANQGSEATYESGFVIDKFPISRPNLTFSTLTVSNMSPEDSSIYLCSAQGVNYGYTFGSGTRLTVV.

The chain joins TRBV5-1 to TRBJ1-3; D uncertain. Trimming took off 0 bases at V and 0 bases at J, with 10 bases between the two ends. The CDR3 is 16 amino acids. Germline V lookup: CDR1 SGHRS, CDR2 YFSETQ. The CDR3 DNA reads as TGCGCCAGCAGCTTGGCCAGGCTCAGCTCTGGAAACACCATATATTTT. Its protein product is CASSLARLSSGNTIYF. The whole variable domain, filled in from reference TRBV5-1 and TRBJ1-3, reads KAGVTQTPRYLIKTRGQQVTLSCSPISGHRSVSWYQQTPGQGLQFLFEYFSETQRNKGNFPGRFSGRQFSNSRSEMNVSTLELGDSALYLCASSLARLSSGNTIYFGEGSWLTVV.

This clone has a single count. The chain couples TRBV7-9 to TRBJ2-7; D possibly matches TRBD1 or TRBD2 (5 bases each). The ends were cut back, 5 bases at V and 2 bases at J, with 13 bases in the middle. Germline CDR1 and CDR2: SEHNR and FQNEAQ (reference sequence). CDR3 length equals 14 residues. The CDR3 nucleotides read TGTGCCAGCAGCGCCGGGGACCGTGCCTACGAGCAGTACTTC. Its translation is CASSAGDRAYEQYF.

CDR3: CASSFQGTGVQQYF. The CDR3 coding sequence is TGTGCCAGCAGTTTCCAGGGGACAGGGGTACAGCAGTACTTC. The chain uses TRBV6-6 and TRBJ2-7, with 10 nucleotides matching TRBD1. The V gene end was trimmed by 4 bases and the J gene end by 8 bases; junction bases not matched to a gene: 8. This CDR3 contains 14 residues. The V gene's germline CDR1 is MNHNY and CDR2 SVGAGI (reference sequence).

The V call is TRBV7-9, the J call TRBJ2-1; 10 bases are shared with TRBD1. Germline V CDR1 and CDR2: SEHNR, FQNEAQ (reference sequence). The CDR3 covers 16 residues. The V gene end was trimmed by 3 bases and the J gene end by 8 bases; junction bases not matched to a gene: 10. The CDR3 coding sequence is TGTGCCAGCAGCTTGCTTGTGACAGGGGGCATCGATGAGCAGTTCTTC. Translated, it gives CASSLLVTGGIDEQFF. The entire variable domain, with the rest obtained from reference TRBV7-9 and TRBJ2-1, is as follows: DTGVSQNPRHKITKRGQNVTFRCDPISEHNRLYWYRQTLGQGPEFLTYFQNEAQLEKSRLLSDRFSAERPKGSFSTLEIQRTEQGDSAMYLCASSLLVTGGIDEQFFGPGTRLTVL.

The rearrangement joins TRBV23-1 to TRBJ1-1; tentative D call: TRBD1 (5 bases). TRBV23-1 is reported as an ORF; its role is uncertain. Trimming removed 4 bases from V and 4 bases from J, with 13 bases in between. This CDR3 has 14 amino acids. In DNA form, the CDR3 reads TGCGCCAGCAGTCCCGGCGGGGGATCCACTGAAGCTTTCTTT. Its translation is CASSPGGGSTEAFF.

This clone was counted once. This chain joins TRBV5-4 and TRBJ2-1; tentatively, D is TRBD1 (6 bases). Between the trimmed V and J ends, which lost 4 bases and 0 bases, there was a span of 11 bases. Germline V CDR1 and CDR2: SGHNT, YYREEE (reference sequence). CDR3 size: 15 residues. CDR3 sequence reads: CASSPDRSSYNEQFF. The CDR3 bases are TGTGCCAGCAGCCCGGACAGAAGCTCCTACAATGAGCAGTTCTTC.

The chain has TRBV7-2 and TRBJ2-5; tentatively, D is TRBD1 or TRBD2 (7 bases each). This CDR3 is built from 13 residues. Germline V CDR1 and CDR2: SGHTA, FQGNSA. V dropped 5 bases and J dropped 5 bases, with 12 bases sitting between them. The CDR3 region has the DNA TGTGCCAGCAGCCGACAGGGAGGGGAGACCCAGTACTTC. It translates to CASSRQGGETQYF.

This clone showed up just a few times. The rearrangement links TRBV19 to TRBJ1-3; D is unclear. CDR1 and CDR2 from the germline V gene are LNHDA and SQIVND (reference sequence). The CDR3 totals 13 residues. Trimming pared 5 bases from V and 4 bases from J, leaving 9 bases between. The CDR3 is CASSLDSGNTIYF. The CDR3, as DNA: TGTGCCAGTAGTCTCGACTCGGGAAACACCATATATTTT.

The chain carries TRBV11-3 and TRBJ2-5, with 8 bases identical to TRBD1. Germline V gene sequence: CDR1 SGHNT, CDR2 YENEEA. The CDR3 extends over 16 amino acids. J was trimmed by 2 bases and V by 1 base; bases with no gene match: 6. CDR3 in DNA: TGTGCCAGCAGCTTAGCCCCTGGACAGGGACAAGAGACCCAGTACTTC. It codes for CASSLAPGQGQETQYF. Combining the CDR3 with reference TRBV11-3 and TRBJ2-5 gives the whole variable domain EAGVVQSPRYKIIEKKQPVAFWCNPISGHNTLYWYLQNLGQGPELLIRYENEEAVDDSQLPKDRFSAERLKGVDSTLKIQPAELGDSAVYLCASSLAPGQGQETQYFGPGTRLLVL.

This clone was found a few times. This chain uses TRBV11-2 with TRBJ2-5; 13 bases agree with TRBD2. There are 17 residues in the CDR3. Trimming at V came to 1 base and at J to 2 bases, leaving 4 bases not matched to a gene. CDR1 and CDR2 from the germline V gene are SGHAT and FQNNGV. CDR3 amino acids: CASSLGTSGGQQETQYF. DNA of the CDR3: TGTGCCAGCAGCTTAGGGACTAGCGGGGGCCAACAAGAGACCCAGTACTTC.

The gene calls are TRBV6-5 and TRBJ2-7; D call uncertain. V lost 4 bases and J 3 bases, leaving 13 bases between the germline ends. This CDR3 comprises 14 residues. The V gene's germline CDR1 is MNHEY and CDR2 SVGAGI. CDR3 sequence reads: CASSSYMGNYEQYF. DNA for the CDR3: TGTGCCAGCAGTTCCTACATGGGTAACTACGAGCAGTACTTC.

J is TRBJ2-1 and V is TRBV5-4; D remains ambiguous. The V gene's germline CDR1 is SGHNT and CDR2 YYREEE (reference sequence). The CDR3 covers 12 residues. V was cut by 1 base and J by 7 bases, with 6 bases left in between. CDR3 loop: CASSLTANEQFF. CDR3 in DNA: TGTGCCAGCAGCTTGACCGCGAATGAGCAGTTCTTC.

The chain recombines TRBV2 with TRBJ1-1; D may be TRBD1 (6 bases). This CDR3 spans 14 amino acids. V was cut by 7 bases and J by 1 base, with 13 bases left in between. Germline lookup yields CDR1 SNHLY and CDR2 FYNNEI. In DNA form, the CDR3 reads TGTGCCAGCACCGAAGACAGGAGGAACACTGAAGCTTTCTTT. Translation gives CASTEDRRNTEAFF.

This chain uses TRBV7-9 with TRBJ1-2; D unclear. The V gene's germline CDR1 is SEHNR and CDR2 FQNEAQ (reference sequence). V was trimmed by 2 bases and J by 4 bases, leaving 8 bases between them. The CDR3 contains 13 residues. This CDR3 reads CASSLNGGYGYTF. The CDR3 DNA reads as TGTGCCAGCAGCTTAAACGGAGGCTATGGCTACACCTTC.

The V call is TRBV16, the J call TRBJ1-5, with no clear D. The CDR3 is 14 amino acids. Trimming pared 4 bases from V and 0 bases from J, leaving 7 bases between. The germline gives CDR1 KGHSY, CDR2 FQNENV. This chain's CDR3 is CASSPKSSNQPQHF. The CDR3 DNA follows: TGTGCCAGCAGCCCAAAGTCTAGCAATCAGCCCCAGCATTTT.

For this clone: This same CDR3 is encoded by further DNA sequences in the sample. V is TRBV19 and J is TRBJ1-5, with 7 bases fitting TRBD1. The germline V gene has CDR1 LNHDA and CDR2 SQIVND (reference sequence). V lost 4 bases, J lost 3 bases, and 3 bases stayed unmatched. The CDR3 length is 14 residues. CDR3 region: CASSTTGDNQPQHF. In nucleotides, the CDR3 is TGTGCCAGTAGTACAACAGGGGACAATCAGCCCCAGCATTTT.